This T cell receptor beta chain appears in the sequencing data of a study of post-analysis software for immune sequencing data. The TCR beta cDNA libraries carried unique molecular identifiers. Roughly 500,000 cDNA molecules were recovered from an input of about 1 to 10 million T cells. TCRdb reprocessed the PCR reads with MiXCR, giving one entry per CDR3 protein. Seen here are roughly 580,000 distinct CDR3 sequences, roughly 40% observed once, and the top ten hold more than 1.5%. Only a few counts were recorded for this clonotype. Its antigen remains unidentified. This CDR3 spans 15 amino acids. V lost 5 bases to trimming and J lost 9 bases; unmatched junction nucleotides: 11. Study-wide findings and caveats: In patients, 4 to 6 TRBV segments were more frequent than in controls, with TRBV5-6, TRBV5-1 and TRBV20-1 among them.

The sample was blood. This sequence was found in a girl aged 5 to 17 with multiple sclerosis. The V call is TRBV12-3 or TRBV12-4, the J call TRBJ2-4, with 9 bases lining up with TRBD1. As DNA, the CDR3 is TGTGCCAGCAGTGATTTGCCGACAGGGGGTATCATTCAGTACTTC. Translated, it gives CASSDLPTGGIIQYF.